This T cell receptor (beta chain) originates from a study of identifying expanded T cells in peripheral blood. Study observations and caveats: Approximately 2-week clone count variance significantly increased as total template count grew.

Trimming pared 4 bases from V and 2 bases from J, leaving 14 bases between. Germline V gene data show CDR1 as SGDLS and CDR2 as YYNGEE. The CDR3 extends over 15 amino acids. This table comes from immunoSEQ multiplex PCR, and its TCRdb copy is limited to in-frame clones, with some not included. The data contain 120,000 or so clones, around 84% of them singletons. Points on this clone: The antigen remains undetermined.

Healthy donors had no documented immune events, such as infections, while sampled. The V call is TRBV9, the J call TRBJ2-3; D may be TRBD2 (6 bases). This clonotype was sampled from a person aged 18 to 70 in good health. The sequenced sample consisted of blood. The CDR3 is CASSQGGLYTDTQYF. Here the CDR3 DNA reads TGTGCCAGCAGCCAGGGAGGCCTATACACAGATACGCAGTATTTT.